This T cell receptor beta chain was obtained from a study of neurological immune-mediated disorders. This clonotype has more than one count but fewer than ten. TCRdb reprocessed the 5' RACE reads via MiXCR and lists one record per CDR3 protein. There are tens of thousands of distinct CDR3 sequences in the sample; 10% occur only once, and over 20% lies in the top ten. This receptor was identified in a woman aged 40 to 50 with HTLV-1-associated myelopathy (HAM/TSP). Sequenced: PBMCs.

CDR3 sequence reads: CASSPQDVVREQFF. CDR3 coding DNA: TGTGCCAGCAGCCCGCAGGACGTAGTGAGGGAGCAGTTCTTC. The genes are TRBV9 and TRBJ2-1; D is unresolved. The CDR3 spans 14 residues. Germline lookup yields CDR1 SGDLS and CDR2 YYNGEE. V was pared by 4 bases and J by 10 bases, with 18 bases between.